This record covers a single T cell receptor (beta chain). The CDR3 covers 19 residues. The sample originates from a study of monozygotic twins with inflammatory bowel disease. TCRdb re-called the 5' RACE reads and gives one entry per CDR3 protein, without DNA. In all, the sample yields about 440,000 distinct CDR3 sequences. The sample comprised blood. This receptor was identified in a human donor with ulcerative colitis or Crohn's disease, or a healthy co-twin of an affected twin (not recorded which). V gene TRBV21-1 combines with J gene TRBJ2-7; TCRdb picks TRBD2, but there is no DNA to check that call. TRBV21-1 is a known pseudogene. The CDR3 sequence is CASGPLTSGRRLASYEQYF.